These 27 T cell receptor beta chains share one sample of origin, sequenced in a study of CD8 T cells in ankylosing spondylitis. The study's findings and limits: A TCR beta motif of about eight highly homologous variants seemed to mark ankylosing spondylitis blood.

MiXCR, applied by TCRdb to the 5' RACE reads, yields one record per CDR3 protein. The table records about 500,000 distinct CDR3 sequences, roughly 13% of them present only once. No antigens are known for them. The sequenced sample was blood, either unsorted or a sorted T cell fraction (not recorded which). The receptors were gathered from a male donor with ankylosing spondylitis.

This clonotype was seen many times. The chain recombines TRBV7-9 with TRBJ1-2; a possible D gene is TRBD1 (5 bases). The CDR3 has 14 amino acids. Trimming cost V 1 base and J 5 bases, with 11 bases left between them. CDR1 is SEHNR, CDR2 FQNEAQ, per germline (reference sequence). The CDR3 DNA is TGTGCCAGCAGCTTAGGGGACTCCCGATATGGCTACACCTTC. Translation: CASSLGDSRYGYTF.

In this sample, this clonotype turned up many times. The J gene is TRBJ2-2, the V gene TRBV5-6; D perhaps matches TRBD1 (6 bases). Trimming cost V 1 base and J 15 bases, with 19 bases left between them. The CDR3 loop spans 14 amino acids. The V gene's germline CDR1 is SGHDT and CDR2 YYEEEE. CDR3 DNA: TGTGCCAGCAGCTTGAACTGGGACACCCATACGATGTTTTTT. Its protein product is CASSLNWDTHTMFF.

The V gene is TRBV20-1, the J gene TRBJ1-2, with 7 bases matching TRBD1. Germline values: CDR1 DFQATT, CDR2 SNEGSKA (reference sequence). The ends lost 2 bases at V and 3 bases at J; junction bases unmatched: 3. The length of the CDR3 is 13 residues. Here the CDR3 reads CSARTGQYYGYTF. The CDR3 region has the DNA TGCAGTGCTAGAACGGGACAGTACTATGGCTACACCTTC.

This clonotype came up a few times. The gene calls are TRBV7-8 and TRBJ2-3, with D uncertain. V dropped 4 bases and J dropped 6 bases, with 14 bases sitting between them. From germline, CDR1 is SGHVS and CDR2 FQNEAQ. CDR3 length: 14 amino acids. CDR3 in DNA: TGTGCCAGCAGCTCTTACCCGATCGGGGATACGCAGTATTTT. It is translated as CASSSYPIGDTQYF.

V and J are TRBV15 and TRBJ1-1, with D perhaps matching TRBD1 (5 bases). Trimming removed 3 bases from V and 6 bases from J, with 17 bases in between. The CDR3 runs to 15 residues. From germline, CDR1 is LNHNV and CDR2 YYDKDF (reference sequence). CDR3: CATSSRISGGAEAFF. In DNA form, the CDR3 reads TGTGCCACCAGCAGCCGGATTTCGGGGGGGGCTGAAGCTTTCTTT.

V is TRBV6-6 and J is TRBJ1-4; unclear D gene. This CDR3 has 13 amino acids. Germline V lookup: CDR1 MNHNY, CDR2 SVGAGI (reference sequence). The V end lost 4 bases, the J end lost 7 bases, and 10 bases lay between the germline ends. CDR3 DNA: TGTGCCAGCAGTTGGGATCAGAGTGAAAAACTGTTTTTT. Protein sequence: CASSWDQSEKLFF.

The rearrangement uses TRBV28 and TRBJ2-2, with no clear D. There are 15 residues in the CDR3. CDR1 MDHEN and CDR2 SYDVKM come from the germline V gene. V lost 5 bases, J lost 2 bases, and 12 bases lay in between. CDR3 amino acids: CASSREVINTGELFF. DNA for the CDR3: TGTGCCAGCAGTCGAGAGGTCATAAACACCGGGGAGCTGTTTTTT. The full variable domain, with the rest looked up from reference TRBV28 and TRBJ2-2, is DVKVTQSSRYLVKRTGEKVFLECVQDMDHENMFWYRQDPGLGLRLIYFSYDVKMKEKGDIPEGYSVSREKKERFSLILESASTNQTSMYLCASSREVINTGELFFGEGSRLTVL.

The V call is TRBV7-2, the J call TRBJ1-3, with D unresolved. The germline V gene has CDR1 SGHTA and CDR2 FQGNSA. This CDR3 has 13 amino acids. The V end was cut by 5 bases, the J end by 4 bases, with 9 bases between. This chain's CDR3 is CASSPIRGNTIYF. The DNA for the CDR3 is TGTGCCAGCAGCCCAATCAGGGGAAACACCATATATTTT.

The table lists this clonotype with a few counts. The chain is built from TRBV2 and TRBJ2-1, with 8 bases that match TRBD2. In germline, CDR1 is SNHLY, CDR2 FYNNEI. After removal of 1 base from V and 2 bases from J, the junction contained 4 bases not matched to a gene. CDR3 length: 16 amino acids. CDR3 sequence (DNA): TGTGCCAGCAGTGAAGGGAGTAGCGGGACCTACAATGAGCAGTTCTTC. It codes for CASSEGSSGTYNEQFF.

The DNA of the CDR3 is TGCAGTGCTAGAGGGGATAGCAATCAGCCCCAGCATTTT. It is translated as CSARGDSNQPQHF. This chain connects TRBV20-1 to TRBJ1-5; D ambiguous. V dropped 1 base and J dropped 0 bases, with 4 bases sitting between them. The CDR3 has 13 amino acids. In germline, CDR1 is DFQATT, CDR2 SNEGSKA (reference sequence).

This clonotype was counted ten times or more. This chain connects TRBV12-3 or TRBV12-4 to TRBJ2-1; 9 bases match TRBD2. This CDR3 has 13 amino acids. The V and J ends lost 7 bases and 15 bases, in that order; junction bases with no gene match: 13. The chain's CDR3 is CASTTGGTSMWFF. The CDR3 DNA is TGTGCCAGCACCACCGGTGGGACTAGCATGTGGTTCTTC.

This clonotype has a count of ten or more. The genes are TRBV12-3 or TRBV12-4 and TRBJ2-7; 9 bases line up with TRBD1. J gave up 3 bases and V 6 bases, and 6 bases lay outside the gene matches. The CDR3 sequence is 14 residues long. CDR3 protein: CASSMGQGLYEQYF. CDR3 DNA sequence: TGTGCCAGCAGCATGGGACAGGGCCTCTACGAGCAGTACTTC.

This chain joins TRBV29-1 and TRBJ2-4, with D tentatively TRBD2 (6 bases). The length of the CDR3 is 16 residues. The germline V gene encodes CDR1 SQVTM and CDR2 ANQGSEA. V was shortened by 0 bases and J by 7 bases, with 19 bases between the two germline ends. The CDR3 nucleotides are TGCAGCGTTGAAGATCTGGAGGAGGGGAAAGGGAACATTCAGTACTTC. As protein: CSVEDLEEGKGNIQYF.

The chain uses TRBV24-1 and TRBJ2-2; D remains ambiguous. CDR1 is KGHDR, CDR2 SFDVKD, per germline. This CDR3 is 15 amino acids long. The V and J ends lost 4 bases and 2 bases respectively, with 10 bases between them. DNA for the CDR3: TGTGCCACCAGTGACGCCGTGATTAACACCGGGGAGCTGTTTTTT. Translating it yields CATSDAVINTGELFF.

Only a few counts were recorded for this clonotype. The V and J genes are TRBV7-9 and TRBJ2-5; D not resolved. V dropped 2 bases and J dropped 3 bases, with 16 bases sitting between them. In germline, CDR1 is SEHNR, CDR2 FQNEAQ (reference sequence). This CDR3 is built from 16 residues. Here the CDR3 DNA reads TGTGCCAGCAGCTTATTTTCTGTACTGGGCGAAGAGACCCAGTACTTC. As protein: CASSLFSVLGEETQYF. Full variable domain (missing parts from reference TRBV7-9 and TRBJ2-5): DTGVSQNPRHKITKRGQNVTFRCDPISEHNRLYWYRQTLGQGPEFLTYFQNEAQLEKSRLLSDRFSAERPKGSFSTLEIQRTEQGDSAMYLCASSLFSVLGEETQYFGPGTRLLVL.

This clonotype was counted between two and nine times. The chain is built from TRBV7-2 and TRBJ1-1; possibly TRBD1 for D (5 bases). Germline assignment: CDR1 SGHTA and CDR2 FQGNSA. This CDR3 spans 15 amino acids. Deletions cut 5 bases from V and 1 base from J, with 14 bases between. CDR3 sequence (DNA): TGTGCCAGCAGCGTCCAGGGACGGTCGAACACTGAAGCTTTCTTT. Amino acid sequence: CASSVQGRSNTEAFF.

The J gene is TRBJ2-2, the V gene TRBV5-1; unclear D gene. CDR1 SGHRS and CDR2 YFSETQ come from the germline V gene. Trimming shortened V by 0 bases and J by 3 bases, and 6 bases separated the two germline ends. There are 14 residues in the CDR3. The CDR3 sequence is CASSLEHYTGELFF. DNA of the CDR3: TGCGCCAGCAGCTTGGAACACTACACCGGGGAGCTGTTTTTT. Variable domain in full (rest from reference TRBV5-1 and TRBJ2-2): KAGVTQTPRYLIKTRGQQVTLSCSPISGHRSVSWYQQTPGQGLQFLFEYFSETQRNKGNFPGRFSGRQFSNSRSEMNVSTLELGDSALYLCASSLEHYTGELFFGEGSRLTVL.

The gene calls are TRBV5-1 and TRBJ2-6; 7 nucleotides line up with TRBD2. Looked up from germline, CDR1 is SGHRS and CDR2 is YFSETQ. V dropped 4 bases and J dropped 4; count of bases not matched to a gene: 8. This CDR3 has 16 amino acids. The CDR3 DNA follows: TGCGCCAGCAGCCCGGGAGGAATGAGAGGGGCCAACGTCCTGACTTTC. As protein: CASSPGGMRGANVLTF.

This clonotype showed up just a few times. The CDR3 region has the DNA TGCAGCGTTGTTGGGGACGCCCACTACGAGCAGTACTTC. It is translated as CSVVGDAHYEQYF. The chain couples TRBV29-1 to TRBJ2-7; D tentatively fits TRBD1 or TRBD2 (5 bases each). The CDR3 sequence is 13 residues long. Per the germline V gene, CDR1 is SQVTM and CDR2 is ANQGSEA. Trimming pared 4 bases from V and 3 bases from J, leaving 13 bases between.

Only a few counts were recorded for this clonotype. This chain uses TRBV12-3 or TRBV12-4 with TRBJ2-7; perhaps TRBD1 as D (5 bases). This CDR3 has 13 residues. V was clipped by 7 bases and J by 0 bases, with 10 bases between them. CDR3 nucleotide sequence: TGTGCCAGCACCCGAACAGGCTCCTACGAGCAGTACTTC. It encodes CASTRTGSYEQYF.

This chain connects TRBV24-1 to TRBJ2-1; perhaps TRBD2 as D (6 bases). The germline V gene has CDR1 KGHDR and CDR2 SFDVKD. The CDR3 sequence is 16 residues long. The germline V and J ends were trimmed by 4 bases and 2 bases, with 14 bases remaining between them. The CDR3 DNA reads TGTGCCACCAGTGACTTGCCTAGCGCCGCCTACAATGAGCAGTTCTTC. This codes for CATSDLPSAAYNEQFF.

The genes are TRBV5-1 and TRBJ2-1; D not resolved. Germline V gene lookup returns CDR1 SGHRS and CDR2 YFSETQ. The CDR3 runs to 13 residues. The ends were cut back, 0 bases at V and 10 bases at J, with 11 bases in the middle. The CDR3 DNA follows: TGCGCCAGCAGCTTGGACGCGGACCGAGAGCAGTTCTTC. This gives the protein CASSLDADREQFF.

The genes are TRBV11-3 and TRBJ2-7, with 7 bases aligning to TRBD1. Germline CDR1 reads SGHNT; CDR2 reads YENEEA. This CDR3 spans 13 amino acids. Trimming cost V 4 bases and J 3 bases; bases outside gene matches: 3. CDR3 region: CASSSGQDYEQYV. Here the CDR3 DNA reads TGTGCCAGCAGCTCCGGACAGGACTACGAGCAGTACGTC.

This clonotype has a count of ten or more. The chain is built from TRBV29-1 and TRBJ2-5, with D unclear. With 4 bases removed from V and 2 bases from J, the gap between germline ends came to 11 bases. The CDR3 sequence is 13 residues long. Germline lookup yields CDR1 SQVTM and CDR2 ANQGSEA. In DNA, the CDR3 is TGCAGCGTTGGGGCAGGAGAACAAGAGACCCAGTACTTC. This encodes CSVGAGEQETQYF.

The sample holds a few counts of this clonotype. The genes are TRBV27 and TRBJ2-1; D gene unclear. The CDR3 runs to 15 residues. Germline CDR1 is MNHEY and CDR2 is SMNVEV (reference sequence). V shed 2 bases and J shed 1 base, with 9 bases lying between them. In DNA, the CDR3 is TGTGCCAGCAGTTTACTGGTCAGTTCCTACAATGAGCAGTTCTTC. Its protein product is CASSLLVSSYNEQFF.

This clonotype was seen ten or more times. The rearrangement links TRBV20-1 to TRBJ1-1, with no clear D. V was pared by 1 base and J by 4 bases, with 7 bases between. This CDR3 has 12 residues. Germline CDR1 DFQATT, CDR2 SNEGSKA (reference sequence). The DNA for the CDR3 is TGCAGTGCTAGAGGGGAGGCCACTGAAGCTTTCTTT. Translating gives CSARGEATEAFF.

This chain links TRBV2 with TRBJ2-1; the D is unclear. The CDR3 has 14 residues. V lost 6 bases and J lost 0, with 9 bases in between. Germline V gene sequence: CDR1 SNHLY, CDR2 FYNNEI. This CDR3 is CASSQFYSYNEQFF. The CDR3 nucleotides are TGTGCCAGCAGCCAGTTTTACTCCTACAATGAGCAGTTCTTC.